Below are 25 T cell receptor beta chains sequenced from a single sample in a study of cytomegalovirus exposure and HLA in healthy donors. A multiplex PCR was run with 60 Vbeta primers and 13 Jbeta primers. The assay was immunoSEQ multiplex PCR, and TCRdb's table has in-frame clones only and misses some. This sample has 50,000 or so clones, with 55% to 75% found just once. Specimen: PBMCs. The receptors come from a man aged 35-49 years in good health and CMV-seropositive.

This rearrangement joins TRBV10-3 to TRBJ2-5; TRBD1 agrees at 9 bases. The CDR3 is made up of 17 amino acids. Germline V CDR1 and CDR2: ENHRY, SYGVKD. J gave up 1 base and V 4 bases, and 10 bases lay outside the gene matches. In DNA, the CDR3 is TGTGCCATCAGTGGCCCACGGGACAGGGAGGGCCAAGAGACCCAGTACTTC. It yields the protein CAISGPRDREGQETQYF.

Concerning this clone itself: One junction end disagrees with the germline gene, perhaps due to a read error. The chain uses TRBV7-7 and TRBJ2-5; the match to TRBD1 covers 9 bases. This CDR3 has 14 residues. CDR1 SSHAT and CDR2 FNYEAQ come from the germline V gene (reference sequence). The CDR3 nucleotides read TGTGCTAGCAGCCGGACAGGGGTAAAAGAGACCCAGTACTTC. Its protein is CASSRTGVKETQYF.

This chain links TRBV7-2 with TRBJ2-2; D possibly corresponds to TRBD2 (5 bases). Germline V gives CDR1 SGHTA, CDR2 FQGNSA. The CDR3 is 16 residues long. V lost 1 base and J lost 6, with 15 bases in between. The CDR3 region has the DNA TGTGCCAGCAGCTTAGGGGGTGCCGGGGTGGCCGGGGAGCTGTTTTTT. Translating it yields CASSLGGAGVAGELFF.

V usage is TRBV6-1 and J usage is TRBJ2-6, with TRBD1 as a possible D gene (6 bases). The CDR3 totals 15 residues. V was pared by 5 bases and J by 0 bases, with 8 bases between. Germline CDR1 MNHNS, CDR2 SASEGT. The DNA for the CDR3 is TGTGCCAGCAGTAGAGGGGGCTCTGGGGCCAACGTCCTGACTTTC. It encodes CASSRGGSGANVLTF.

This clone turned up a few times. The genes are TRBV6-5 and TRBJ2-7; 8 nucleotides match TRBD1. Germline V CDR1 and CDR2: MNHEY, SVGAGI. The CDR3 is 16 residues long. Trimming took 0 bases from V and 4 from J; bases not matched to a gene: 8. DNA for the CDR3: TGTGCCAGCAGTTACTCGAACCAGGGGGCCTATTACGAGCAGTACTTC. This gives the protein CASSYSNQGAYYEQYF.

V is TRBV4-2 and J is TRBJ2-2; D unclear. Germline CDR1 is LGHNA and CDR2 is YNFKEQ. This CDR3 region has 13 residues. Trimming took off 5 bases at V and 3 bases at J, with 7 bases between the two ends. The CDR3 loop is CASSKADTGELFF. In nucleotides, the CDR3 is TGTGCCAGCAGCAAAGCAGACACCGGGGAGCTGTTTTTT.

The J gene is TRBJ2-2, the V gene TRBV6-1, with D perhaps matching TRBD1 (6 bases). CDR3 length: 16 residues. Between the trimmed V and J ends, which lost 3 bases and 6 bases, there was a span of 17 bases. Germline values: CDR1 MNHNS, CDR2 SASEGT. The CDR3 reads CASSEPVGAAAGELFF. The CDR3 DNA is TGTGCCAGCAGTGAGCCGGTGGGGGCCGCGGCCGGGGAGCTGTTTTTT.

This clone was counted a few times. The CDR3 loop is CAISGRGDQPQHF. The CDR3 nucleotides read TGTGCCATCAGTGGCAGGGGGGATCAGCCCCAGCATTTT. The gene calls are TRBV10-3 and TRBJ1-5; 7 nucleotides line up with TRBD1. The CDR3 loop spans 13 amino acids. CDR1 is ENHRY and CDR2 is SYGVKD in the germline V gene. The junction had 2 bases not matched to a gene; V was cut back by 4 bases and J by 5 bases.

This chain links TRBV30 with TRBJ1-6, with D unresolved. Germline V gives CDR1 GTSNPN, CDR2 SVGIG (reference sequence). This CDR3 is 12 amino acids long. V was pared by 4 bases and J by 5 bases, with 6 bases between. The CDR3 region has the DNA TGTGCCTGGAAACAGAATAATTCACCCCTCCACTTT. It codes for CAWKQNNSPLHF.

The rearrangement links TRBV21-1 to TRBJ2-7; TRBD2, as called in the table, went unchecked against the DNA. TRBV21-1 is a pseudogene locus. The CDR3 sequence is 17 residues long. CDR3 protein: CASSKFPGLAGTYEQYF. The CDR3 region has the DNA TGTGCCAGCAGCAAATTTCCCGGACTAGCGGGCACCTACGAGCAGTACTTC.

The V gene is TRBV30, the J gene TRBJ1-2, with 10 nucleotides matching TRBD1. With 4 bases clipped from V and 8 bases from J, the junction kept 7 bases outside the gene matches. The CDR3 is 13 residues long. Germline assignment: CDR1 GTSNPN and CDR2 SVGIG (reference sequence). CDR3 sequence: CAWNDRGLWGYTF. DNA for the CDR3: TGTGCCTGGAACGACAGGGGGCTTTGGGGCTACACCTTC.

This clone was detected a few times. The rearrangement joins TRBV6-6 to TRBJ1-4; D gene unclear. The V and J ends lost 2 bases and 8 bases respectively, with 18 bases between them. The CDR3 spans 16 residues. Germline V gene lookup returns CDR1 MNHNY and CDR2 SVGAGI (reference sequence). Here the CDR3 reads CASSYLIGGVGEKLFF. The DNA for the CDR3 is TGTGCCAGCAGTTACCTAATCGGCGGGGTAGGGGAAAAACTGTTTTTT.

As for this clone: Other DNA sequences in the sample encode the same CDR3. V is TRBV19 and J is TRBJ2-5, with 10 bases fitting TRBD2. Trimming cost V 8 bases and J 5 bases; bases outside gene matches: 8. This CDR3 spans 14 amino acids. The germline gives CDR1 LNHDA, CDR2 SQIVND (reference sequence). The CDR3 region is CASRSGGAGETQYF. In DNA form, the CDR3 reads TGTGCCAGTCGAAGCGGGGGGGCCGGGGAGACCCAGTACTTC.

This clone was seen just once. The V call is TRBV9, the J call TRBJ2-1; 8 nucleotides agree with TRBD1. Germline-derived CDR1 and CDR2 are SGDLS and YYNGEE. The CDR3 contains 14 residues. Trimming at V came to 5 bases and at J to 4 bases, leaving 5 bases not matched to a gene. In nucleotides, the CDR3 is TGTGCCAGCAGGTCACAGGGGGAATACAATGAGCAGTTCTTC. It is translated as CASRSQGEYNEQFF.

The chain recombines TRBV2 with TRBJ2-7; tentative D call: TRBD2 (5 bases). The germline gives CDR1 SNHLY, CDR2 FYNNEI. CDR3 length: 14 amino acids. V lost 6 bases to trimming and J lost 2 bases, with 14 bases between them. The CDR3 nucleotides are TGTGCCAGCAGGAGGGATCCAACAGCCTACGAGCAGTACTTC. Its protein is CASRRDPTAYEQYF.

This clone has more than one count but fewer than ten. The V call is TRBV2, the J call TRBJ2-1; TRBD1 might be the D (5 bases). Germline V CDR1 and CDR2: SNHLY, FYNNEI. The length of the CDR3 is 14 residues. Between the trimmed V and J ends, which lost 2 bases and 0 bases, there was a span of 5 bases. In DNA, the CDR3 is TGTGCCAGCAGTGAACAGGGCTCCTACAATGAGCAGTTCTTC. Translating it yields CASSEQGSYNEQFF.

The chain carries TRBV30 and TRBJ2-7; 7 positions agree with TRBD1. J gave up 1 base and V 6 bases, and 9 bases lay outside the gene matches. The CDR3 spans 14 residues. Germline V CDR1 and CDR2: GTSNPN, SVGIG (reference sequence). CDR3 nucleotide sequence: TGTGCCTGTCATGCCCGGGACAGTTCCTACGAGCAGTACTTC. Translated: CACHARDSSYEQYF.

This clone showed up just a few times. V usage is TRBV19 and J usage is TRBJ1-1; no definite D call. The germline CDR1 and CDR2 sequences are LNHDA and SQIVND (reference sequence). The CDR3 consists of 12 residues. Trimming removed 3 bases from V and 5 bases from J, with 7 bases in between. The CDR3 is CASSIGETEAFF. CDR3 in DNA: TGTGCCAGTAGTATTGGGGAGACTGAAGCTTTCTTT.

This clone was seen a handful of times. The chain combines TRBV27 with TRBJ1-2, with 8 positions matching TRBD1. The CDR3 is 17 amino acids. V shed 3 bases and J 5 bases; nucleotides not matched to a gene: 14. CDR1 is MNHEY, CDR2 SMNVEV, per germline (reference sequence). As DNA, the CDR3 is TGTGCCAGCAGTTTTTTAAAGAAGACAGGGGCTATATATGGCTACACCTTC. Protein product: CASSFLKKTGAIYGYTF.

The V and J genes are TRBV6-4 and TRBJ2-3, with a tentative D call TRBD1 (6 bases). CDR1 is MRHNA, CDR2 SNTAGT, per germline. Trimming left V 2 bases short and J 2 bases short, with 11 bases between. The CDR3 contains 15 residues. DNA for the CDR3: TGTGCCAGCAGTGACGGGGGCCGAAACACAGATACGCAGTATTTT. Encoded protein: CASSDGGRNTDTQYF.

The chain carries TRBV14 and TRBJ1-1; D remains ambiguous. Germline CDR1 and CDR2: SGHDN and FVKESK. The length of the CDR3 is 15 residues. V lost 0 bases, J lost 1 base, and 9 bases lay in between. This CDR3 reads CASSQEALPNTEAFF. CDR3 DNA sequence: TGTGCCAGCAGCCAAGAAGCCCTGCCGAACACTGAAGCTTTCTTT.

This chain uses TRBV5-6 with TRBJ2-1; 12 bases match TRBD2. The CDR3 covers 15 residues. Trimming took 4 bases from V and 2 from J; bases not matched to a gene: 1. Germline lookup yields CDR1 SGHDT and CDR2 YYEEEE. The CDR3 coding sequence is TGTGCCAGCAGCCCTAGCGGGGGGGCCTACAATGAGCAGTTCTTC. Translation gives CASSPSGGAYNEQFF.

This clone was counted a single time. The chain carries TRBV28 and TRBJ1-1, with 9 bases identical to TRBD1. The CDR3 has 16 amino acids. The trim removed 9 bases at V and 6 bases at J, leaving 17 bases unmatched. CDR1 is MDHEN and CDR2 is SYDVKM in the germline V gene. In DNA, the CDR3 is TGTGCCAGTTCGAGGGGGGGACAGGGTGATGTTTCTGAAGCTTTCTTT. The encoded protein is CASSRGGQGDVSEAFF. Looking up the rest from reference TRBV28 and TRBJ1-1 gives the full variable domain: DVKVTQSSRYLVKRTGEKVFLECVQDMDHENMFWYRQDPGLGLRLIYFSYDVKMKEKGDIPEGYSVSREKKERFSLILESASTNQTSMYLCASSRGGQGDVSEAFFGQGTRLTVV.

This clone was counted a few times. At the DNA level, this CDR3 is encoded by other sequences in the same sample as well. The rearrangement links TRBV9 to TRBJ2-7; 9 positions agree with TRBD1. V dropped 3 bases and J dropped 2; count of bases not matched to a gene: 0. CDR3 length: 13 amino acids. Germline loops: CDR1 SGDLS, CDR2 YYNGEE. Here the CDR3 reads CASSGQGAYEQYF. The CDR3 DNA reads TGTGCCAGCAGCGGACAGGGGGCCTACGAGCAGTACTTC.

This chain connects TRBV7-9 to TRBJ1-1; no firm D call. The CDR3 runs to 16 residues. V dropped 5 bases and J dropped 5 bases, with 21 bases sitting between them. Germline values: CDR1 SEHNR, CDR2 FQNEAQ (reference sequence). The CDR3 spells CASSPPKANSETEAFF. DNA for the CDR3: TGTGCCAGCAGCCCACCCAAGGCCAATTCGGAGACTGAAGCTTTCTTT.